The present T cell receptor (beta chain) was sequenced within a study of shared clonotypes between healthy human individuals. Study at large: The study used three CD4 naive, three CD4 memory, two CD8 naive and one CD8 memory plate per donor.

Study-level points and caveats: Sampling covered nothing but blood. Tissue TCR repertoires likely differ from those found in blood. Richness estimates generally favored naive over memory subsets.

Clones were sequenced by immunoSEQ multiplex PCR, and TCRdb holds only the in-frame ones, with some missing. This table holds over a million clones, about 98.5% found once. Germline trimming cut 8 bases from V and 3 bases from J; bases unmatched to any gene: 16. From germline, CDR1 is SGHVT and CDR2 SQSDAQ. The CDR3 is 16 residues long. Remarks on this clone: What it binds is unknown.

The rearrangement links TRBV7-4 to TRBJ2-7, with 7 bases fitting TRBD1. Sequenced input: naive CD4+ T cells sorted from blood. Subset in this sample: CD45RA+ positively selected. The receptor was isolated from a man in his thirties or forties in good health. CDR3 bases: TGTGCCAGCGTGAATACCGACAGGGCCGAGAGCTACGAGCAGTACTTC. Its translation is CASVNTDRAESYEQYF.